This record covers a single T cell receptor beta chain. What it binds is not known. The V gene end was trimmed by 5 bases and the J gene end by 1 base; junction bases not matched to a gene: 5. The CDR3 has 17 amino acids. From germline, CDR1 is DFQATT and CDR2 SNEGSKA (reference sequence). The data derive from a study of post-analysis software for immune sequencing data. Study information: Included courses were relapsing-remitting and secondary progressive multiple sclerosis; progressive-relapsing multiple sclerosis was also included. Notes on the study in general: In multiple sclerosis, normalized Chao1 diversity was significantly below that of controls. In patients, TRBV5-6, TRBV5-1 and TRBV20-1 belonged to roughly five TRBV segments found more frequently than in controls. Samples made in the same batch grouped tightly together by F measure.

Unique molecular identifiers were present in the TCR beta cDNA libraries. Input of roughly 0.85 to 11 million T cells yielded a few hundred thousand cDNA molecules. Using its own MiXCR run on the PCR reads, TCRdb lists one record per CDR3 protein. Of hundreds of thousands of distinct CDR3 sequences listed, about 60% are singletons. The sequenced sample was blood. This TCR derives from a girl aged 2 to 10 with multiple sclerosis. V and J are TRBV20-1 and TRBJ2-2; 15 positions agree with TRBD2. The CDR3 protein is CSAWTSGGAGNTGELFF. As DNA, the CDR3 is TGCAGTGCTTGGACTAGCGGGGGGGCCGGGAACACCGGGGAGCTGTTTTTT.